These 19 T cell receptor beta chains were sequenced from one sample in a study of T-cell reconstitution after alpha-beta-depleted transplantation in children. This sample's TCRbeta library carried unique molecular identifier barcodes. Each CDR3 protein gets one entry after TCRdb re-called the PCR reads with MiXCR. Of about 200,000 distinct CDR3 sequences listed, 5.5% to 7% are singletons. Sequenced here: PBMCs, sampled before TCRalphabeta/CD19-depleted stem cell transplant. These receptors were collected from a girl under three years old with combined immunodeficiency, due to receive a stem cell transplant.

This clonotype occurred many times. CDR3 bases: TGTGCCAGCAGCAGCGGGAACACCGGGGAGCTGTTTTTT. As protein: CASSSGNTGELFF. The genes are TRBV4-2 and TRBJ2-2; TRBD2 might be the D (5 bases). There are 13 residues in the CDR3. Germline V gives CDR1 LGHNA, CDR2 YNFKEQ. Deletions cut 5 bases from V and 1 base from J, with 5 bases between.

This clonotype has a count of ten or more. The genes are TRBV24-1 and TRBJ2-2; weak D call: TRBD1 (6 bases). This CDR3 is built from 13 residues. V lost 8 bases and J lost 3, with 9 bases in between. Germline V gives CDR1 KGHDR, CDR2 SFDVKD. CDR3 DNA sequence: TGTGCCACCACAGGGGTGGACACCGGGGAGCTGTTTTTT. Amino acids: CATTGVDTGELFF.

This clonotype was seen at least ten times. The rearrangement uses TRBV28 and TRBJ2-3, with D unresolved. Germline V gene data show CDR1 as MDHEN and CDR2 as SYDVKM. This CDR3 contains 11 residues. V lost 4 bases and J 4 bases, leaving 3 bases between the germline ends. CDR3 region: CASSYADTQYF. The CDR3 DNA sequence: TGTGCCAGCAGTTACGCAGATACGCAGTATTTT. The whole variable domain, filled in from reference TRBV28 and TRBJ2-3, reads DVKVTQSSRYLVKRTGEKVFLECVQDMDHENMFWYRQDPGLGLRLIYFSYDVKMKEKGDIPEGYSVSREKKERFSLILESASTNQTSMYLCASSYADTQYFGPGTRLTVL.

This clonotype was detected many times. This sequence joins TRBV29-1 and TRBJ2-7; D is perhaps TRBD1 (5 bases). CDR1 is SQVTM, CDR2 ANQGSEA, per germline. The CDR3 covers 12 residues. Trimming removed 6 bases at V and 1 base at J, with 10 bases between. The CDR3: CSVEDISYEQYF. CDR3 in DNA: TGCAGCGTAGAGGACATTTCCTACGAGCAGTACTTC.

In the case of this clonotype: The missing conserved phenylalanine or tryptophan at the end of this CDR3 makes a read error likely. The chain joins TRBV19 to TRBJ1-1, with no clear D. CDR1 and CDR2 from the germline V gene are LNHDA and SQIVND (reference sequence). This CDR3 spans 12 amino acids. V was shortened by 1 base and J by 5 bases, with 5 bases between the two germline ends. In nucleotides, the CDR3 is TGTGCCAGTAGTATAGGCTATACTGAAGCTTTCTAT. It is translated as CASSIGYTEAFY.

The table lists this clonotype with a few counts. The chain recombines TRBV29-1 with TRBJ2-7, with 9 bases fitting TRBD2. V gave up 4 bases and J gave up 4 bases; unmatched junction bases: 8. The germline V gene has CDR1 SQVTM and CDR2 ANQGSEA. This CDR3 has 14 amino acids. The CDR3 sequence is CSVVGLAGEYEQYF. DNA of the CDR3: TGCAGCGTTGTGGGACTAGCAGGGGAATACGAGCAGTACTTC.

This clonotype was observed at least ten times. This chain connects TRBV19 to TRBJ2-7; 9 bases line up with TRBD1. The CDR3 is made up of 13 amino acids. Germline CDR1 is LNHDA and CDR2 is SQIVND (reference sequence). The V gene end was trimmed by 8 bases and the J gene end by 3 bases; junction bases not matched to a gene: 5. Written as DNA, the CDR3 is TGTGCCAGTGGAAGACAGGGGGTCTACGAGCAGTACTTC. This encodes CASGRQGVYEQYF.

This clonotype has ten or more counts. This chain uses TRBV7-2 with TRBJ2-5, with D possibly being TRBD1 or TRBD2 (5 bases each). Looked up from germline, CDR1 is SGHTA and CDR2 is FQGNSA. V dropped 5 bases and J dropped 5 bases, with 21 bases sitting between them. The CDR3 totals 16 residues. The chain's CDR3 is CASSRGTLPRAETQYF. CDR3 DNA: TGTGCCAGCAGCCGAGGGACCCTCCCGAGAGCGGAGACCCAGTACTTC.

This clonotype has at least ten counts. The chain has TRBV3-1 and TRBJ2-5, with 8 nucleotides matching TRBD2. CDR1 and CDR2 (germline): LGHDT, YNNKEL (reference sequence). This CDR3 has 18 residues. The J segment lost 1 base and the V segment lost 4 bases, leaving 14 bases of the junction unmatched. The CDR3: CASSLRLAGGQIQETQYF. The CDR3, as DNA: TGTGCCAGCAGCCTACGGCTAGCGGGTGGACAGATCCAAGAGACCCAGTACTTC.

The chain carries TRBV7-9 and TRBJ2-1, with 7 bases aligning to TRBD1. The V gene's germline CDR1 is SEHNR and CDR2 FQNEAQ (reference sequence). This CDR3 is built from 15 residues. The V and J ends lost 5 bases and 4 bases, in that order; junction bases with no gene match: 8. CDR3 nucleotide sequence: TGTGCCAGCAGCCTCGGGACAGTAGATTACAATGAGCAGTTCTTC. It specifies CASSLGTVDYNEQFF. Full variable domain (remainder filled in from reference TRBV7-9 and TRBJ2-1): DTGVSQNPRHKITKRGQNVTFRCDPISEHNRLYWYRQTLGQGPEFLTYFQNEAQLEKSRLLSDRFSAERPKGSFSTLEIQRTEQGDSAMYLCASSLGTVDYNEQFFGPGTRLTVL.

This clonotype was recorded at least ten times. J is TRBJ1-2 and V is TRBV28, with 7 bases fitting TRBD1. The CDR3 extends over 15 amino acids. In germline, CDR1 is MDHEN, CDR2 SYDVKM. J was trimmed by 4 bases and V by 5 bases; bases with no gene match: 10. CDR3 DNA: TGTGCCAGCAGTGATCCGGGACAGACTCCCTATGGCTACACCTTC. Residues: CASSDPGQTPYGYTF.

This clonotype was detected ten times or more. This chain joins TRBV7-6 and TRBJ1-3; weak D call: TRBD1 (5 bases). V lost 11 bases, J lost 4 bases, and 21 bases lay in between. Per germline, CDR1 SGHVS and CDR2 FNYEAQ. The CDR3 has 15 amino acids. CDR3 bases: TGTGCCCGCATACCTCAGTGGGACTACGGAAACACCATATATTTT. Translating it yields CARIPQWDYGNTIYF. The entire variable domain, with the rest obtained from reference TRBV7-6 and TRBJ1-3, is as follows: GAGVSQSPRYKVTKRGQDVALRCDPISGHVSLYWYRQALGQGPEFLTYFNYEAQQDKSGLPNDRFSAERPEGSISTLTIQRTEQRDSAMYRCARIPQWDYGNTIYFGEGSWLTVV.

This clonotype was recorded at least ten times. The rearrangement links TRBV7-9 to TRBJ2-1; 11 positions agree with TRBD2. Germline V CDR1 and CDR2: SEHNR, FQNEAQ (reference sequence). The J segment lost 6 bases and the V segment lost 2 bases, leaving 6 bases of the junction unmatched. This CDR3 is 16 amino acids long. The CDR3 is CASSLSGLAGLNEQFF. As DNA, the CDR3 is TGTGCCAGCAGCTTAAGTGGACTAGCGGGCCTCAATGAGCAGTTCTTC.

This clonotype was seen more than once but under ten times. V usage is TRBV7-2 and J usage is TRBJ1-1; a possible D gene is TRBD1 (6 bases). V lost 8 bases, J lost 5 bases, and 30 bases lay in between. The germline CDR1 and CDR2 sequences are SGHTA and FQGNSA. The CDR3 covers 18 residues. CDR3 region: CASRQAHSHTGWWTEAFF. CDR3 nucleotide sequence: TGTGCCAGCCGACAAGCCCACTCACACACAGGGTGGTGGACTGAAGCTTTCTTT.

This clonotype appeared many times. The gene calls are TRBV29-1 and TRBJ1-2, with TRBD1 as a possible D gene (6 bases). Between the trimmed V and J ends, which lost 4 bases and 7 bases, there was a span of 16 bases. Germline CDR1 and CDR2: SQVTM and ANQGSEA. The CDR3 contains 13 residues. CDR3 bases: TGCAGCGTTGCGGACAGTCAGAGCGGTGGCTACACCTTC. Translated: CSVADSQSGGYTF. Looking up the rest from reference TRBV29-1 and TRBJ1-2 gives the full variable domain: SAVISQKPSRDICQRGTSLTIQCQVDSQVTMMFWYRQQPGQSLTLIATANQGSEATYESGFVIDKFPISRPNLTFSTLTVSNMSPEDSSIYLCSVADSQSGGYTFGSGTRLTVV.

At least ten counts were recorded for this clonotype. This chain uses TRBV7-8 with TRBJ2-4, with D possibly TRBD1 on 6 matching bases. V was cut by 1 base and J by 15 bases, with 13 bases left in between. The CDR3 spans 12 residues. Germline assignment: CDR1 SGHVS and CDR2 FQNEAQ. The CDR3 loop is CASSLGGGRRYF. The CDR3 coding sequence is TGTGCCAGCAGCTTAGGAGGGGGAAGACGGTACTTC.

Ten or more counts support this clonotype. This sequence joins TRBV29-1 and TRBJ2-2; no reliable D call. Trimming pared 5 bases from V and 8 bases from J, leaving 6 bases between. The CDR3 is made up of 10 amino acids. Germline CDR1 and CDR2: SQVTM and ANQGSEA. CDR3 region: CSVWRGELFF. The CDR3 region has the DNA TGCAGCGTTTGGAGAGGGGAGCTGTTTTTT.

CDR3 loop: CASSLRTVNNEQFF. The CDR3 bases are TGTGCCAGCAGTTTAAGGACGGTGAACAATGAGCAGTTCTTC. V usage is TRBV27 and J usage is TRBJ2-1; D gene unclear. CDR3 length: 14 amino acids. The ends were cut back, 2 bases at V and 5 bases at J, with 10 bases in the middle. Germline V gene data show CDR1 as MNHEY and CDR2 as SMNVEV (reference sequence).

Many counts were recorded for this clonotype. The chain carries TRBV4-2 and TRBJ2-7, with 8 bases lining up with TRBD1. The CDR3 totals 16 residues. Germline trimming cut 1 base from V and 3 bases from J; bases unmatched to any gene: 8. CDR1 LGHNA and CDR2 YNFKEQ come from the germline V gene. The CDR3 DNA follows: TGTGCCAGCAGCCAAGGGAACGTACAGGGGGGCTACGAGCAGTACTTC. Its protein product is CASSQGNVQGGYEQYF.